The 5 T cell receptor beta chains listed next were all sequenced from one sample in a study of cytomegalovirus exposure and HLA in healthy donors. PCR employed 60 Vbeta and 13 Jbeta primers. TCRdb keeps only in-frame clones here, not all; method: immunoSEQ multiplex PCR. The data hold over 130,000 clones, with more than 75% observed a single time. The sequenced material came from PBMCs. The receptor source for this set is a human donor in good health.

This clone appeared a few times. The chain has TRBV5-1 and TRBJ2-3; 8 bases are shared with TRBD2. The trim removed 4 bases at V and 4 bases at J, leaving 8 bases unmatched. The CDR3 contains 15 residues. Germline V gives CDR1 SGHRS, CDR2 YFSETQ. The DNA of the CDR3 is TGCGCCAGCAGCGACGCCGGACTAGCTCCAGATACGCAGTATTTT. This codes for CASSDAGLAPDTQYF.

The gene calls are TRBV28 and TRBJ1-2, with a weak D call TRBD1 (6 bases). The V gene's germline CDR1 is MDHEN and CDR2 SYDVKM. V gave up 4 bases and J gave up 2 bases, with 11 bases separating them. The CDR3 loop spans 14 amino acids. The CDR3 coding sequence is TGTGCCAGCAGTTCGGACAGAAGCAACTATGGCTACACCTTC. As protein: CASSSDRSNYGYTF.

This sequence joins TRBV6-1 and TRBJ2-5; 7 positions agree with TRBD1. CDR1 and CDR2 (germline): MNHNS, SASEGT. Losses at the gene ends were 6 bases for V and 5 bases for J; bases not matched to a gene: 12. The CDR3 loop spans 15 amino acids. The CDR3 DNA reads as TGTGCCAGCAGCCTCTCGGGACAGTTGTTTGAGACCCAGTACTTC. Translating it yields CASSLSGQLFETQYF.

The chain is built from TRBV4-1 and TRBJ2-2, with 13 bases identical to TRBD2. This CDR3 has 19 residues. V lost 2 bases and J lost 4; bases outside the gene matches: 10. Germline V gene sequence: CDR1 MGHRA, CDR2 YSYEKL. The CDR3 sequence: CASSQKGGLAGFGTGELFF. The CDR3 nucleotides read TGCGCCAGCAGCCAAAAAGGGGGACTAGCGGGGTTTGGCACCGGGGAGCTGTTTTTT.

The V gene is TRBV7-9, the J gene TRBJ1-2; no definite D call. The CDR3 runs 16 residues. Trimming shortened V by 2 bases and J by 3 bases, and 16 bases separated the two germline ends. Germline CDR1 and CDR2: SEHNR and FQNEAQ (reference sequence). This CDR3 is CASSLYPVPVDYGYTF. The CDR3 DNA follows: TGTGCCAGCAGCTTATACCCCGTTCCGGTCGACTATGGCTACACCTTC.